This T cell receptor (beta chain) was sequenced for a study of T cell responses to AZD1222 COVID-19 vaccine. Sequencing used immunoSEQ multiplex PCR; TCRdb keeps in-frame clones, though not all of them. The sample consists of some 280,000 clones, 94% of them appearing once. Sequences were derived from peripheral blood, sampled 28 days after the second AZD1222 dose. This TCR was recovered from an adult who received the AZD1222 COVID-19 vaccine.

CDR3 sequence: CASSPYGKPDTQYF. The CDR3 bases are TGTGCCAGCAGCCCTTACGGGAAACCAGATACGCAGTATTTT. The rearrangement joins TRBV11-3 to TRBJ2-3; D is perhaps TRBD2 (5 bases). Deletions cut 5 bases from V and 4 bases from J, with 13 bases between. The length of the CDR3 is 14 residues. CDR1 and CDR2 (germline): SGHNT, YENEEA.